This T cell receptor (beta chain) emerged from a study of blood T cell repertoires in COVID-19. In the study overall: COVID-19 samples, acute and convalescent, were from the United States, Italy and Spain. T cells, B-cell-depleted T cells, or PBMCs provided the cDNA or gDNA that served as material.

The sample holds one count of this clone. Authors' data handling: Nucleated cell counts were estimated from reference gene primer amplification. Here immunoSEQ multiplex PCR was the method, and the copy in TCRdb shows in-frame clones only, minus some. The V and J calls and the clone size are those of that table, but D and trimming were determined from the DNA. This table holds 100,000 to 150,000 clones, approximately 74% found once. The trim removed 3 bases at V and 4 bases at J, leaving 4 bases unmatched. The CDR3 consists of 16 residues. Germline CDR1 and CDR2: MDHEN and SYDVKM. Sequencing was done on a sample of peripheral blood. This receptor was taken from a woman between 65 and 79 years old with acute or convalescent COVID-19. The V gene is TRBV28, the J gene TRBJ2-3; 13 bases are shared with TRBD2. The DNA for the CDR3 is TGTGCCAGCAGTTTTCCGGGACTAGCGGGATCAGATACGCAGTATTTT. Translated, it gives CASSFPGLAGSDTQYF.